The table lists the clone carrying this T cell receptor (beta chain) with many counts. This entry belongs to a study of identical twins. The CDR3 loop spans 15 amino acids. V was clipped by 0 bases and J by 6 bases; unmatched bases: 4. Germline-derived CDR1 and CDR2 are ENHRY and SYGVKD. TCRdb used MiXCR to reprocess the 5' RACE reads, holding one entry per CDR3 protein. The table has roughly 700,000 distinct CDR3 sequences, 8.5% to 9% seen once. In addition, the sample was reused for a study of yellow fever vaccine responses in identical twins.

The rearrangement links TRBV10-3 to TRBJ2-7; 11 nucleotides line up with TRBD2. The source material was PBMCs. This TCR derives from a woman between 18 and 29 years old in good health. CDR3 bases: TGTGCCATCAGTGAGTCGAGACTAGCGGGAACCGAGCAGTACTTC. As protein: CAISESRLAGTEQYF.